This T cell receptor beta chain was identified during a study of cytomegalovirus exposure and HLA in healthy donors. Study summary: For the approximately 420 genotyped donors, roughly 81% fell within the Caucasian-associated ancestry cluster. General study findings and limits: A later examination showed that TCR association rates differed by HLA locus, with DRB1 most and HLA-C fewest.

The PCR used 60 Vbeta and 13 Jbeta primers. Here immunoSEQ multiplex PCR was the method, and the copy in TCRdb shows in-frame clones only, minus some. Among approximately 82,000 clones listed, about three fifths were seen once. From germline, CDR1 is MNHEY and CDR2 SMNVEV (reference sequence). The CDR3 length is 14 residues. The junction had 4 bases not matched to a gene; V was cut back by 3 bases and J by 5 bases. Concerning this clone: Its target is unknown.

The sequenced material came from PBMCs. J is TRBJ2-5 and V is TRBV27; 9 nucleotides agree with TRBD1. This clonotype was sampled from a woman aged 25-40 years in good health and CMV-seropositive. The CDR3 loop reads CASSFSGTGETQYF. CDR3 nucleotide sequence: TGTGCCAGCAGTTTCTCCGGGACAGGGGAGACCCAGTACTTC.